The T cell receptor beta chain described here comes from a study of blood T cell repertoires in COVID-19. Study information: Some COVID-19 samples were acute and others convalescent; all came from the United States, Italy and Spain. T cells, B-cell-depleted T cells, or PBMCs provided the cDNA or gDNA that served as material.

Original data processing: The assay estimated nucleated cells by amplifying reference gene primers. Libraries were prepared by immunoSEQ multiplex PCR; TCRdb keeps only in-frame clonotypes and omits some of them. That table is the source of V, J and clone size, and D and trimming were worked out from the DNA. The sample has about 340,000 clones, approximately 89% seen once. Looked up from germline, CDR1 is SGHRS and CDR2 is YFSETQ. Trimming took 0 bases from V and 0 from J, leaving 13 bases between them. The length of the CDR3 is 17 residues. This receptor was taken from a woman aged 18 to 35 who had recovered from COVID-19. V usage is TRBV5-1 and J usage is TRBJ2-1; weak D call: TRBD1 (6 bases). The sequencing input was peripheral blood. CDR3 DNA: TGCGCCAGCAGCTTGGCCGTCGGACAGACCTCCTACAATGAGCAGTTCTTC. Encoded protein: CASSLAVGQTSYNEQFF.